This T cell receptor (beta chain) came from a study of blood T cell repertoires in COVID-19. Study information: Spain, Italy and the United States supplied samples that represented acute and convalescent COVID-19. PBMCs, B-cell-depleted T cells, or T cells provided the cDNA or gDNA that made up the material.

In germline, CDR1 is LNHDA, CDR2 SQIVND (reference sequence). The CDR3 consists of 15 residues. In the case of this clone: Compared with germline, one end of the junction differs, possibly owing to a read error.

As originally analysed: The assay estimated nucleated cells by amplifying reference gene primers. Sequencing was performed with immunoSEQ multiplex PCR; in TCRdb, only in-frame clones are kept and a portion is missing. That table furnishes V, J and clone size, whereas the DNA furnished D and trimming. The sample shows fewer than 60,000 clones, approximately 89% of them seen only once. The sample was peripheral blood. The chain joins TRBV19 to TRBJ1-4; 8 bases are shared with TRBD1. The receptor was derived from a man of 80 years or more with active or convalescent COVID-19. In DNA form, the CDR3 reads TGTGCCAGCAGTAACCCAGGGGGCGTGCAGGAAAAACTGTTTTTT. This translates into CASSNPGGVQEKLFF.